This TCR beta chain stems from a study of CD8 T cells in ankylosing spondylitis. In germline, CDR1 is SGHDT, CDR2 YYEEEE. The CDR3 totals 13 residues. Trimming shortened V by 1 base and J by 5 bases, and 9 bases separated the two germline ends. TCRdb called the 5' RACE reads again in MiXCR, with one record for every CDR3 protein. The sample lists 670,000 or so distinct CDR3 sequences, 15% to 20% occurring once. With respect to this clonotype: Its specificity is not known.

Findings and limits, study-wide: Within ankylosing spondylitis blood, a TCR beta motif made up of seven to nine highly homologous variants appeared to be characteristic. It was reported that disease-linked clones were significantly enriched in matched ankylosing spondylitis synovial fluid.

J is TRBJ2-5 and V is TRBV5-6; D not resolved. Sequences were obtained from blood, either unsorted or a sorted T cell fraction (not recorded which). The TCR sequence derives from a male donor with ankylosing spondylitis. CDR3 sequence: CASSLTVLETQYF. The CDR3 DNA reads as TGTGCCAGCAGCTTGACGGTTTTGGAGACCCAGTACTTC.